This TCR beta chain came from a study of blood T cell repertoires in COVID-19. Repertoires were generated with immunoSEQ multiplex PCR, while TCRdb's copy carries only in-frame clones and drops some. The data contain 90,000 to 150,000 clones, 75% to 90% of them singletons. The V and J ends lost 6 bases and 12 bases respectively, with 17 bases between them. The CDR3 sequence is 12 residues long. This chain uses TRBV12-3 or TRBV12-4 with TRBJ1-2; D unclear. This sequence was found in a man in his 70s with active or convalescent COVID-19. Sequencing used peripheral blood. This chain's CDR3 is CASSLLGHGNTF. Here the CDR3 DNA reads TGTGCCAGCAGCCTCTTGGGCCATGGTAACACCTTC.